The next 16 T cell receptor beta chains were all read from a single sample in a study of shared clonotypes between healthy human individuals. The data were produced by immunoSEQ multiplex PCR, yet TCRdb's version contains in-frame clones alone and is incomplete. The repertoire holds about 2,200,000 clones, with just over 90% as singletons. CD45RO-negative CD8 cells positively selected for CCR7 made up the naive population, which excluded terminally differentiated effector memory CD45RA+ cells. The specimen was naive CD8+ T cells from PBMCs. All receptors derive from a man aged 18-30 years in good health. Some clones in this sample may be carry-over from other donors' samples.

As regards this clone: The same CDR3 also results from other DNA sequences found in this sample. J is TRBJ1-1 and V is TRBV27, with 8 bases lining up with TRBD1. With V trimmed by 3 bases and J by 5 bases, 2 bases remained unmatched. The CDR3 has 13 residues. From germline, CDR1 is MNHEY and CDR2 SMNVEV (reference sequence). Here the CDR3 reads CASSLGTGTEAFF. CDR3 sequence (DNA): TGTGCCAGCAGTTTGGGGACAGGTACTGAAGCTTTCTTT.

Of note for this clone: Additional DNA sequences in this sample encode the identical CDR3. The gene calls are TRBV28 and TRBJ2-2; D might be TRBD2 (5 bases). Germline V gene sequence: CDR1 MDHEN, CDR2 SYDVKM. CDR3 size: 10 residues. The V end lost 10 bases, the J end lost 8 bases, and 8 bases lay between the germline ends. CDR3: CATRRGELFF. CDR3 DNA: TGTGCCACCCGGAGGGGGGAGCTGTTTTTT.

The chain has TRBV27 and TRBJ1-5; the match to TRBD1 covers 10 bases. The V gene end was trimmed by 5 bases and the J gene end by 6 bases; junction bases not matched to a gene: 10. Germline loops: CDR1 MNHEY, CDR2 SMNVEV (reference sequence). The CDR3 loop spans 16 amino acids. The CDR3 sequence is CASSPGTGDLGQPQHF. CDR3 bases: TGTGCCAGCAGTCCTGGGACAGGGGACTTGGGTCAGCCCCAGCATTTT.

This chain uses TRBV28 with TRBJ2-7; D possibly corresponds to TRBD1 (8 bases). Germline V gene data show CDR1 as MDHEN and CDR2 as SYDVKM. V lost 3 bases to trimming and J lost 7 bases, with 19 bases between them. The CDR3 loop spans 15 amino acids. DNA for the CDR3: TGTGCCAGCAGTTTCCCAACAGGGGGGGAGGAAGAGCAGTACTTC. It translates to CASSFPTGGEEEQYF.

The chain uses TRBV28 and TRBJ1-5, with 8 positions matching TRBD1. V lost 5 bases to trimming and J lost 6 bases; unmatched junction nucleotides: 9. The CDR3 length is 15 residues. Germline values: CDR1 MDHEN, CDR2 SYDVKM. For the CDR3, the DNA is TGTGCCAGCAGTCCAACAGGGGGAGTTTCTCAGCCCCAGCATTTT. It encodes CASSPTGGVSQPQHF.

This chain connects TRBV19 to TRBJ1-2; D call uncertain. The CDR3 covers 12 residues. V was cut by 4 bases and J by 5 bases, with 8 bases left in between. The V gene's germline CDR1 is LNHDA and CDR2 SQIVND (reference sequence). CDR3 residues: CASSTVGYGYTF. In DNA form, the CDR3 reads TGTGCCAGTAGTACCGTGGGGTATGGCTACACCTTC.

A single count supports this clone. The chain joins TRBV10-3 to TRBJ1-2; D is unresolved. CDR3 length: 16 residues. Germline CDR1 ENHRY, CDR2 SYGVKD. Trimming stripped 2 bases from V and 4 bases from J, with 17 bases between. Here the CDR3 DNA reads TGTGCCATCAGTGAGCCCGACTCGGCCAGGATCTATGGCTACACCTTC. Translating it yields CAISEPDSARIYGYTF.

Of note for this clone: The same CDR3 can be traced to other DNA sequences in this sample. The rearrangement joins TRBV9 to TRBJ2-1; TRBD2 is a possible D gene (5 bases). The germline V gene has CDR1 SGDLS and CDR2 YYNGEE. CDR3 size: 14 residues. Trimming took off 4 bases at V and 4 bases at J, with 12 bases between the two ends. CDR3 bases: TGTGCCAGCAGCCCGAGTGGAGGTTACAATGAGCAGTTCTTC. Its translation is CASSPSGGYNEQFF.

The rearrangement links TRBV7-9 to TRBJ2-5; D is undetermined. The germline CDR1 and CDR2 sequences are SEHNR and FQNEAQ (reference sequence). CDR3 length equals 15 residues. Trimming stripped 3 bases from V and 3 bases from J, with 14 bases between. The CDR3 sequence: CASSFAWATEETQYF. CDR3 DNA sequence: TGTGCCAGCAGCTTCGCCTGGGCGACCGAAGAGACCCAGTACTTC.

In DNA, the CDR3 is TGCGCCAGCAGCGTACGCGGGAAACCGAACACCGGGGAGCTGTTTTTT. It yields the protein CASSVRGKPNTGELFF. The chain is built from TRBV5-1 and TRBJ2-2, with D possibly matching TRBD2 (6 bases). This CDR3 contains 16 residues. V lost 4 bases, J lost 0 bases, and 13 bases lay in between. Per germline, CDR1 SGHRS and CDR2 YFSETQ.

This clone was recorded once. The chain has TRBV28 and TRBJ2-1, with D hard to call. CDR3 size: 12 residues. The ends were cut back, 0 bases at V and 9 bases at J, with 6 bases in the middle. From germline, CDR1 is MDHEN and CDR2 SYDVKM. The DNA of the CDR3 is TGTGCCAGCAGTTTATGGGGTAGTGAGCAGTTCTTC. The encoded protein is CASSLWGSEQFF.

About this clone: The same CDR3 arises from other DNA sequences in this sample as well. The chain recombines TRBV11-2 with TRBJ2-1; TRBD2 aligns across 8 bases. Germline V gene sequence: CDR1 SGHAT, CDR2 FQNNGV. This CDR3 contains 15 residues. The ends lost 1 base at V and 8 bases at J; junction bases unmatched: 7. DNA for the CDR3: TGTGCCAGCAGCTTAGGAGCGGGAGTCGGATATGAGCAGTTCTTC. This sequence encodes CASSLGAGVGYEQFF. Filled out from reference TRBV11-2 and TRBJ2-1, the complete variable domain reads EAGVAQSPRYKIIEKRQSVAFWCNPISGHATLYWYQQILGQGPKLLIQFQNNGVVDDSQLPKDRFSAERLKGVDSTLKIQPAKLEDSAVYLCASSLGAGVGYEQFFGPGTRLTVL.

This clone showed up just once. The CDR3: CASSQGNYNEQFF. In nucleotides, the CDR3 is TGCGCCAGCAGCCAGGGAAACTACAATGAGCAGTTCTTC. The rearrangement joins TRBV4-1 to TRBJ2-1; D ambiguous. Germline assignment: CDR1 MGHRA and CDR2 YSYEKL. V was cut by 3 bases and J by 3 bases, with 6 bases left in between. The CDR3 sequence is 13 residues long.

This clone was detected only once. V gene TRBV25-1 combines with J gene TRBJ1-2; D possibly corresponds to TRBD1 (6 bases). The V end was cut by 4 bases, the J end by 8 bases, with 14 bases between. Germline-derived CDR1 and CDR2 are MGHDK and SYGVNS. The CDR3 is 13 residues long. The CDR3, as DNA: TGTGCCAGCAGTGCCGGGACAAGGCTAGGCTACACCTTC. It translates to CASSAGTRLGYTF.

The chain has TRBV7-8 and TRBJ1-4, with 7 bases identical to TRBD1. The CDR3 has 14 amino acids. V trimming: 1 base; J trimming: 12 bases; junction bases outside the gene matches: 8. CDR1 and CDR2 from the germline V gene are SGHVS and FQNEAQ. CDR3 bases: TGTGCCAGCAGCTTAGGAATAGGGACAGTCGAACTGTTTTTT. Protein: CASSLGIGTVELFF.

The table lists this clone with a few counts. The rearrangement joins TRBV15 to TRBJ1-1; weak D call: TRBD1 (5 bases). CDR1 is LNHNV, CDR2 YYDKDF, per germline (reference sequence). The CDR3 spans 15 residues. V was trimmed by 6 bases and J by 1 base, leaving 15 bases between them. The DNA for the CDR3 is TGTGCCACCAGTGGGGGAATGAGTCGGAACACTGAAGCTTTCTTT. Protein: CATSGGMSRNTEAFF.